One sample yielded the 20 T cell receptor beta chains listed below, sequenced in a study of PD-1 blockade in classical Hodgkin lymphoma. As for time point: cycle 4 day 1 (C4D1), after 5 to 7 weeks of nivolumab. Every patient experienced relapse after autologous stem cell transplantation, and brentuximab vedotin exposure varied. Negative selection with magnetic separation was used to purify CD4+ T cells from thawed PBMCs. Libraries were prepared by immunoSEQ multiplex PCR; TCRdb keeps only in-frame clonotypes and omits some of them. Found here are 25,000 to 30,000 clones, approximately 80% of them singletons; the top ten hold about 0.6%. The sample in question was CD4+ T cells from blood, obtained before the fourth cycle of nivolumab. The source is a human donor with classical Hodgkin lymphoma.

The chain couples TRBV30 to TRBJ2-1; D is unclear. Germline-derived CDR1 and CDR2 are GTSNPN and SVGIG (reference sequence). The CDR3 runs to 13 residues. V was trimmed by 3 bases and J by 5 bases, leaving 11 bases between them. CDR3 nucleotides: TGTGCCTGGAGGCCCGACGCCCACAATGAGCAGTTCTTC. Protein: CAWRPDAHNEQFF.

V usage is TRBV7-9 and J usage is TRBJ2-3; D is undetermined. Deletions cut 5 bases from V and 1 base from J, with 4 bases between. The CDR3 has 12 amino acids. Germline V lookup: CDR1 SEHNR, CDR2 FQNEAQ (reference sequence). The DNA of the CDR3 is TGTGCCAGCAGCCCCGGCACAGATACGCAGTATTTT. It specifies CASSPGTDTQYF.

The chain combines TRBV27 with TRBJ2-5; perhaps TRBD2 as D (6 bases). Trimming took off 5 bases at V and 0 bases at J, with 22 bases between the two ends. Germline CDR1 is MNHEY and CDR2 is SMNVEV (reference sequence). The CDR3 loop spans 18 amino acids. The CDR3 coding sequence is TGTGCCAGCAGTCCACTGGGGGGTAGGGCTGCGTACCAAGAGACCCAGTACTTC. This codes for CASSPLGGRAAYQETQYF.

This chain links TRBV5-1 with TRBJ2-4, with D possibly matching TRBD1 (5 bases). CDR3 length equals 15 residues. Trimming left V 1 base short and J 5 bases short, with 13 bases between. CDR1 is SGHRS and CDR2 is YFSETQ in the germline V gene. CDR3 residues: CASSLRGLLENIQYF. The CDR3 coding sequence is TGCGCCAGCAGCTTGAGGGGCCTCTTGGAAAACATTCAGTACTTC.

The chain joins TRBV6-5 to TRBJ1-1; D call uncertain. This CDR3 contains 12 residues. Germline V gives CDR1 MNHEY, CDR2 SVGAGI. Trimming cost V 5 bases and J 1 base, with 5 bases left between them. CDR3 sequence (DNA): TGTGCCAGCAGTACACAGAACACTGAAGCTTTCTTT. It encodes CASSTQNTEAFF.

The chain joins TRBV6-5 to TRBJ2-7, with D perhaps matching TRBD2 (6 bases). V was cut by 3 bases and J by 2 bases, with 11 bases left in between. The germline V gene encodes CDR1 MNHEY and CDR2 SVGAGI. The CDR3 extends over 14 amino acids. CDR3 amino acids: CASSYGGDAYEQYF. The DNA of the CDR3 is TGTGCCAGCAGTTATGGCGGGGACGCCTACGAGCAGTACTTC.

The chain links TRBV10-3 to TRBJ2-1, with TRBD1 matching over 10 bases. This CDR3 is 14 amino acids long. After removal of 6 bases from V and 8 bases from J, the junction contained 7 bases not matched to a gene. Looked up from germline, CDR1 is ENHRY and CDR2 is SYGVKD. As DNA, the CDR3 is TGTGCCATCAGGACCGGGACAGGGGCATATGAGCAGTTCTTC. It translates to CAIRTGTGAYEQFF.

In its sample, this clone was seen once. The chain recombines TRBV27 with TRBJ2-7; 8 nucleotides agree with TRBD2. From germline, CDR1 is MNHEY and CDR2 SMNVEV (reference sequence). V lost 7 bases, J lost 6 bases, and 14 bases stayed unmatched. The CDR3 has 15 amino acids. CDR3 in DNA: TGTGCCAGCACCCAAGCCGGGAGGGCGCTGGGCGAGCAGTACTTC. This encodes CASTQAGRALGEQYF.

This clone came up once. The chain carries TRBV7-9 and TRBJ1-1; D is unclear. Germline assignment: CDR1 SEHNR and CDR2 FQNEAQ (reference sequence). This CDR3 comprises 13 residues. Trimming removed 5 bases at V and 3 bases at J, with 10 bases between. In nucleotides, the CDR3 is TGTGCCAGCAGCCGACTCATTTACACTGAAGCTTTCTTT. It encodes CASSRLIYTEAFF.

V usage is TRBV19 and J usage is TRBJ1-5, with TRBD1 identical over 10 bases. The CDR3 totals 17 residues. Germline values: CDR1 LNHDA, CDR2 SQIVND (reference sequence). V dropped 8 bases and J dropped 0; count of bases not matched to a gene: 10. The CDR3 here is CASDRTGQGFSNQPQHF. The CDR3 nucleotides read TGTGCCAGTGACCGGACGGGACAGGGGTTTAGCAATCAGCCCCAGCATTTT. Complete variable domain (other parts from reference TRBV19 and TRBJ1-5): DGGITQSPKYLFRKEGQNVTLSCEQNLNHDAMYWYRQDPGQGLRLIYYSQIVNDFQKGDIAEGYSVSREKKESFPLTVTSAQKNPTAFYLCASDRTGQGFSNQPQHFGDGTRLSIL.

The V call is TRBV5-6, the J call TRBJ2-5, with no clear D. The CDR3 extends over 14 amino acids. Trimming removed 1 base from V and 2 bases from J, with 9 bases in between. Germline CDR1 SGHDT, CDR2 YYEEEE. For the CDR3, the DNA is TGTGCCAGCAGCTTGCTGCCTAGACAAGAGACCCAGTACTTC. It encodes CASSLLPRQETQYF.

This chain uses TRBV5-1 with TRBJ1-1; 9 bases align to TRBD1. CDR3 length: 15 amino acids. The germline CDR1 and CDR2 sequences are SGHRS and YFSETQ. V lost 1 base, J lost 6 bases, and 7 bases stayed unmatched. The CDR3 nucleotides are TGCGCCAGCAGCTTGTTCGGGACAGGGCAGGCTGAAGCTTTCTTT. Encoded protein: CASSLFGTGQAEAFF.

The sample holds a few counts of this clone. The rearrangement joins TRBV5-8 to TRBJ1-1; no firm D call. V lost 1 base to trimming and J lost 7 bases, with 5 bases between them. CDR1 SGHTS and CDR2 YDEGEE come from the germline V gene. The CDR3 length is 11 residues. The CDR3: CASSLRSEAFF. For the CDR3, the DNA is TGTGCCAGCAGCTTGAGAAGTGAAGCTTTCTTT.

The chain recombines TRBV12-1 with TRBJ1-1; the table's D gene call, TRBD1, was not cross checked with the DNA. TRBV12-1 is labeled a pseudogene. This CDR3 is 16 amino acids long. CDR3 nucleotides: TGTGCCAGCAGCTTAGAGCACAGGGGCGTGGACACTGAAGCTTTCTTT. Translated, it gives CASSLEHRGVDTEAFF.

The rearrangement joins TRBV11-2 to TRBJ2-6; D is unclear. V lost 5 bases to trimming and J lost 9 bases, with 5 bases between them. The germline V gene has CDR1 SGHAT and CDR2 FQNNGV. The CDR3 is made up of 11 amino acids. This CDR3 reads CASSPINVLTF. DNA of the CDR3: TGTGCCAGCAGCCCCATCAACGTCCTGACTTTC.

The V and J genes are TRBV28 and TRBJ2-7, with 10 bases aligning to TRBD2. The V segment lost 2 bases and the J segment 3 bases; nucleotides outside the gene matches: 7. This CDR3 has 16 amino acids. Germline V CDR1 and CDR2: MDHEN, SYDVKM. For the CDR3, the DNA is TGTGCCAGCAGTTTACCCCACGGACTAGCGGACTACGAGCAGTACTTC. Its translation: CASSLPHGLADYEQYF.

This clone was seen a few times. The rearrangement uses TRBV6-1 and TRBJ2-5; TRBD1 aligns across 11 bases. CDR1 and CDR2 (germline): MNHNS, SASEGT. Trimming removed 6 bases from V and 3 bases from J; junction bases left unmatched: 3. The CDR3 runs 14 residues. As DNA, the CDR3 is TGTGCCAGCAGGCGGACAGGGGGCGAAGAGACCCAGTACTTC. Protein sequence: CASRRTGGEETQYF.

The gene calls are TRBV7-9 and TRBJ2-1, with a weak D call TRBD2 (5 bases). Germline V gene lookup returns CDR1 SEHNR and CDR2 FQNEAQ (reference sequence). V was pared by 7 bases and J by 1 base, with 20 bases between. The CDR3 consists of 17 residues. CDR3 protein: CASNRPSGILSYNEQFF. The CDR3 coding sequence is TGTGCCAGCAATAGGCCATCGGGGATACTTTCCTACAATGAGCAGTTCTTC.

The rearrangement uses TRBV30 and TRBJ2-5; 9 bases map to TRBD2. The J segment lost 7 bases and the V segment lost 5 bases, leaving 8 bases of the junction unmatched. CDR1 GTSNPN and CDR2 SVGIG come from the germline V gene (reference sequence). This CDR3 is built from 13 residues. The CDR3 bases are TGTGCCTGGCTCGCGAGTAGCGGGGGGACCCAGTACTTC. Translated, it gives CAWLASSGGTQYF. The complete variable domain, with remaining parts taken from reference TRBV30 and TRBJ2-5, reads SQTIHQWPATLVQPVGSPLSLECTVEGTSNPNLYWYRQAAGRGLQLLFYSVGIGQISSEVPQNLSASRPQDRQFILSSKKLLLSDSGFYLCAWLASSGGTQYFGPGTRLLVL.

The chain has TRBV30 and TRBJ2-5; D is tentatively TRBD1 or TRBD2 (5 bases each). The germline V gene has CDR1 GTSNPN and CDR2 SVGIG (reference sequence). CDR3 length equals 14 residues. Trimming removed 3 bases from V and 5 bases from J, with 16 bases in between. CDR3 loop: CAWRALWWGETQYF. The CDR3 DNA follows: TGTGCCTGGAGGGCGTTGTGGTGGGGGGAGACCCAGTACTTC.